This T cell receptor (beta chain) derives from a study of spatial heterogeneity in lung cancer. This clonotype has more than one count but fewer than ten. Germline V lookup: CDR1 SQVTM, CDR2 ANQGSEA. This CDR3 contains 14 residues. J gave up 6 bases and V 4 bases, and 6 bases lay outside the gene matches. Every molecule of TCR cDNA had its own unique molecular identifier. TCRdb recomputed calls from the 5' RACE reads with MiXCR, one row per CDR3 protein. The table records 77,000 or so distinct CDR3 sequences, 15% to 25% of them present only once. Indicated time point: sample taken at primary tumor resection. The authors sequenced whole RNA from tumor, nontumor lung or frozen PBMC without sorting.

The V and J genes are TRBV29-1 and TRBJ2-1, with TRBD1 matching 10 bases. The specimen was PBMCs, collected at surgery. The clonotype comes from a male donor with early-stage non-small cell lung cancer. CDR3 coding DNA: TGCAGCGTTGTACCGGGACAGGGGAGCAATGAGCAGTTCTTC. It is translated as CSVVPGQGSNEQFF.